The 8 T cell receptor beta chains reported below all come from one sample, sequenced in a study of T cell repertoires in cytomegalovirus infection. TCRdb analysed the reads with MiXCR anew, one entry per CDR3 protein. The data show over 200,000 distinct CDR3 sequences, about 13% seen once. The sequenced sample was PBMCs. The receptors here all came from a human donor in good health (CMV status not recorded). Some clones in this sample may be carry-over from other donors' samples.

This clonotype was observed a handful of times. The chain carries TRBV9 and TRBJ1-1, with D possibly matching TRBD1 (5 bases). There are 16 residues in the CDR3. Per the germline V gene, CDR1 is SGDLS and CDR2 is YYNGEE. The ends were cut back, 4 bases at V and 4 bases at J, with 20 bases in the middle. The CDR3 region has the DNA TGTGCCAGCAGCCTGTCCGCAGAGGGGAGGGGCACTGAAGCTTTCTTT. This sequence encodes CASSLSAEGRGTEAFF.

This clonotype was counted many times. This chain joins TRBV7-2 and TRBJ2-3; possibly TRBD2 for D (7 bases). V lost 5 bases and J 0 bases, leaving 15 bases between the germline ends. The germline V gene has CDR1 SGHTA and CDR2 FQGNSA. The CDR3 length is 16 residues. CDR3: CASSQTRGASTDTQYF. The CDR3 coding sequence is TGTGCCAGCAGCCAGACCCGGGGGGCGAGCACAGATACGCAGTATTTT.

This clonotype was detected many times. The chain carries TRBV11-2 and TRBJ2-5; 7 bases map to TRBD2. With 8 bases clipped from V and 4 bases from J, the junction kept 4 bases outside the gene matches. The germline V gene has CDR1 SGHAT and CDR2 FQNNGV. CDR3 length: 12 amino acids. The CDR3 DNA is TGTGCCAGCGGCGGGAGCCGAGAGACCCAGTACTTC. Translated, it gives CASGGSRETQYF.

This clonotype has only a few counts. The gene calls are TRBV6-4 and TRBJ1-1; D gene ambiguous. The V gene lost 2 bases and the J gene lost 4 bases, with 8 bases spanning the gap. The germline V gene has CDR1 MRHNA and CDR2 SNTAGT. The CDR3 runs 13 residues. CDR3 residues: CASSDRVGTEAFF. CDR3 in DNA: TGTGCCAGCAGTGACAGGGTAGGCACTGAAGCTTTCTTT.

This clonotype came up many times. This chain uses TRBV4-1 with TRBJ1-1; D unclear. Germline assignment: CDR1 MGHRA and CDR2 YSYEKL. This CDR3 has 14 amino acids. The ends were cut back, 1 base at V and 3 bases at J, with 9 bases in the middle. The CDR3 bases are TGCGCCAGCAGCCAAGTGGGGTTGGACACTGAAGCTTTCTTT. Its protein product is CASSQVGLDTEAFF.

This clonotype was seen many times. The V and J genes are TRBV12-5 and TRBJ2-5; 8 bases align to TRBD1. Looked up from germline, CDR1 is LGHNT and CDR2 is FRNRAP. CDR3 length: 15 amino acids. V shed 0 bases and J 3 bases; nucleotides not matched to a gene: 3. CDR3: CASGLVQGGEETQYF. The DNA for the CDR3 is TGTGCTAGTGGTTTGGTACAGGGGGGAGAAGAGACCCAGTACTTC.

V is TRBV12-3 or TRBV12-4 and J is TRBJ1-1, with a weak D call TRBD1 (6 bases). With 2 bases removed from V and 2 bases from J, the gap between germline ends came to 15 bases. The CDR3 runs 16 residues. The CDR3 nucleotides are TGTGCCAGCAGTTTACAAGTGGACAGACCCAACACTGAAGCTTTCTTT. This translates into CASSLQVDRPNTEAFF.

The chain links TRBV19 to TRBJ2-3; the D is unclear. The V and J ends lost 4 bases and 2 bases respectively, with 10 bases between them. The CDR3 loop spans 14 amino acids. Germline loops: CDR1 LNHDA, CDR2 SQIVND (reference sequence). The CDR3 region has the DNA TGTGCCAGTAGTAGGCAGCTGATCACAGATACGCAGTATTTT. It is translated as CASSRQLITDTQYF. Drawing the rest from reference TRBV19 and TRBJ2-3, the complete variable domain is DGGITQSPKYLFRKEGQNVTLSCEQNLNHDAMYWYRQDPGQGLRLIYYSQIVNDFQKGDIAEGYSVSREKKESFPLTVTSAQKNPTAFYLCASSRQLITDTQYFGPGTRLTVL.